Listed here are 29 T cell receptor beta chains from one sample, sequenced in a study of cytomegalovirus exposure and HLA in healthy donors. Clones were read by immunoSEQ multiplex PCR, and TCRdb kept only the in-frame ones, dropping some. Among around 150,000 clones listed, approximately 84% were seen once. Sequencing used PBMCs. Source of these receptors: a young man in good health and CMV-seropositive.

Only one count was recorded for this clone. The chain is built from TRBV2 and TRBJ1-3; 8 bases are shared with TRBD1. V gave up 3 bases and J gave up 2 bases; unmatched junction bases: 6. CDR3 length: 16 amino acids. CDR1 and CDR2 from the germline V gene are SNHLY and FYNNEI. The CDR3 spells CASSDRQGNTGNTIYF. The CDR3 DNA is TGTGCCAGCAGTGACAGACAGGGGAACACTGGAAACACCATATATTTT.

This clone was picked up a small number of times. Other DNA sequences in this specimen translate into the identical CDR3. The chain carries TRBV4-3 and TRBJ1-1, with no clear D. Germline lookup yields CDR1 LGHNA and CDR2 YSLEER. CDR3 length equals 13 residues. V was pared by 3 bases and J by 1 base, with 6 bases between. The CDR3 DNA reads as TGCGCCAGCAGCCAGGTCGGGAACACTGAAGCTTTCTTT. It translates to CASSQVGNTEAFF.

This chain joins TRBV5-1 and TRBJ2-3; 8 nucleotides align to TRBD2. V trimming: 2 bases; J trimming: 0 bases; junction bases outside the gene matches: 2. CDR3 length equals 15 residues. Germline values: CDR1 SGHRS, CDR2 YFSETQ. The CDR3 DNA is TGCGCCAGCAGCTTAGTAGCGGGGAGCACAGATACGCAGTATTTT. The encoded protein is CASSLVAGSTDTQYF.

This sequence joins TRBV21-1 and TRBJ2-1; whether TRBD1, the table's D call, matches the DNA was not checked. TRBV21-1 is deemed a pseudogene. The CDR3 totals 18 residues. CDR3 coding DNA: TGTGCCAGCAGCAAAGGAGATCGACATTACACTTCCTACAATGAGCAGTTCTTC. Encoded protein: CASSKGDRHYTSYNEQFF.

The chain joins TRBV5-1 to TRBJ2-3, with TRBD2 matching 10 bases. Per the germline V gene, CDR1 is SGHRS and CDR2 is YFSETQ. The V segment lost 5 bases and the J segment 1 base; nucleotides outside the gene matches: 4. This CDR3 has 15 amino acids. This CDR3 reads CASSPLAGGTDTQYF. The CDR3 DNA reads as TGCGCCAGCAGTCCTCTAGCGGGGGGCACAGATACGCAGTATTTT.

Details on this clone: The sample carries other DNA sequences with the same CDR3. The chain uses TRBV30 and TRBJ1-1, with D hard to call. The V gene lost 1 base and the J gene lost 3 bases, with 3 bases spanning the gap. The CDR3 runs 11 residues. Per germline, CDR1 GTSNPN and CDR2 SVGIG (reference sequence). CDR3: CAWSADTEAFF. In DNA, the CDR3 is TGTGCCTGGAGTGCTGACACTGAAGCTTTCTTT.

The genes are TRBV4-1 and TRBJ2-7; 10 nucleotides line up with TRBD2. Looked up from germline, CDR1 is MGHRA and CDR2 is YSYEKL. Losses at the gene ends were 2 bases for V and 3 bases for J; bases not matched to a gene: 4. This CDR3 is built from 15 residues. DNA of the CDR3: TGCGCCAGCAGCCAACAGCGGGGGGGCGTCTACGAGCAGTACTTC. Its translation is CASSQQRGGVYEQYF.

The chain recombines TRBV11-1 with TRBJ1-5; tentatively, D is TRBD1 (5 bases). V lost 5 bases, J lost 0 bases, and 8 bases lay in between. Germline lookup yields CDR1 SGHAT and CDR2 FQDESV (reference sequence). This CDR3 spans 14 amino acids. CDR3 nucleotides: TGTGCCAGCAGCGAGACAGATAGCAATCAGCCCCAGCATTTT. This codes for CASSETDSNQPQHF.

This clone came up a few times. In nucleotides, the CDR3 is TGCAGCGGGCGGACAGGGGGGAACACTGAAGCTTTCTTT. Protein product: CSGRTGGNTEAFF. The chain recombines TRBV29-1 with TRBJ1-1; TRBD1 agrees at 10 bases. The germline V gene has CDR1 SQVTM and CDR2 ANQGSEA. V shed 7 bases, J shed 1 base, and the junction held 3 bases outside the gene matches. There are 13 residues in the CDR3.

V and J are TRBV5-6 and TRBJ1-1, with D possibly TRBD1 on 6 matching bases. Deletions cut 1 base from V and 5 bases from J, with 12 bases between. The germline CDR1 and CDR2 sequences are SGHDT and YYEEEE. The CDR3 runs to 14 residues. Here the CDR3 reads CASSLQGPGTEAFF. The CDR3 DNA reads TGTGCCAGCAGCTTGCAGGGGCCGGGGACTGAAGCTTTCTTT.

CDR3 region: CASKHRVTDTEAFF. CDR3 bases: TGTGCCAGCAAACACAGGGTTACGGACACTGAAGCTTTCTTT. The gene calls are TRBV7-9 and TRBJ1-1, with D possibly matching TRBD1 (6 bases). This CDR3 has 14 residues. Germline V gene data show CDR1 as SEHNR and CDR2 as FQNEAQ (reference sequence). Trimming stripped 7 bases from V and 3 bases from J, with 15 bases between. The whole variable domain, filled in from reference TRBV7-9 and TRBJ1-1, reads DTGVSQNPRHKITKRGQNVTFRCDPISEHNRLYWYRQTLGQGPEFLTYFQNEAQLEKSRLLSDRFSAERPKGSFSTLEIQRTEQGDSAMYLCASKHRVTDTEAFFGQGTRLTVV.

The chain carries TRBV5-4 and TRBJ2-7, with 8 bases identical to TRBD1. The germline V gene has CDR1 SGHNT and CDR2 YYREEE (reference sequence). CDR3 length equals 14 residues. V lost 5 bases, J lost 4 bases, and 8 bases stayed unmatched. CDR3 amino acids: CASRHDQGAYEQYF. CDR3 sequence (DNA): TGTGCCAGCAGACACGACCAGGGGGCTTACGAGCAGTACTTC.

This clone was seen a handful of times. The rearrangement joins TRBV6-5 to TRBJ1-6, with TRBD1 matching over 7 bases. CDR3 length: 15 amino acids. The trim removed 0 bases at V and 7 bases at J, leaving 3 bases unmatched. CDR1 MNHEY and CDR2 SVGAGI come from the germline V gene. The CDR3 spells CASSYSGQTNSPLHF. In nucleotides, the CDR3 is TGTGCCAGCAGTTACTCGGGACAGACAAATTCACCCCTCCACTTT.

V and J are TRBV14 and TRBJ2-2; 7 bases fit TRBD2. The CDR3 extends over 18 amino acids. CDR1 and CDR2 from the germline V gene are SGHDN and FVKESK. Trimming took 0 bases from V and 4 from J; bases not matched to a gene: 11. Here the CDR3 reads CASSQDGVAGVVTGELFF. The CDR3, as DNA: TGTGCCAGCAGCCAAGATGGGGTTGCGGGGGTTGTCACCGGGGAGCTGTTTTTT.

The rearrangement links TRBV29-1 to TRBJ1-1; a possible D gene is TRBD1 (6 bases). The V end lost 6 bases, the J end lost 1 base, and 15 bases lay between the germline ends. This CDR3 is 14 amino acids long. CDR1 is SQVTM, CDR2 ANQGSEA, per germline. The chain's CDR3 is CSVAPRGGNTEAFF. The DNA of the CDR3 is TGCAGCGTAGCCCCCAGGGGTGGGAACACTGAAGCTTTCTTT.

The gene calls are TRBV6-6 and TRBJ2-7; 7 positions match TRBD1. CDR1 MNHNY and CDR2 SVGAGI come from the germline V gene (reference sequence). The CDR3 consists of 15 residues. J lost 0 bases, V lost 2 bases, and 4 bases had no gene match. CDR3 loop: CASSYPGQDSYEQYF. CDR3 DNA: TGTGCCAGCAGTTACCCTGGACAGGACTCCTACGAGCAGTACTTC.

This chain links TRBV4-1 with TRBJ2-7, with a weak D call TRBD2 (5 bases). CDR3 length equals 15 residues. V was trimmed by 1 base and J by 2 bases, leaving 12 bases between them. CDR1 is MGHRA, CDR2 YSYEKL, per germline. This CDR3 is CASSQGYSGAYEQYF. The DNA of the CDR3 is TGCGCCAGCAGCCAAGGTTACAGCGGCGCCTACGAGCAGTACTTC.

This sequence joins TRBV18 and TRBJ1-2, with D unresolved. This CDR3 is built from 13 residues. CDR1 and CDR2 (germline): KGHSH, LQKENI. Trimming stripped 2 bases from V and 7 bases from J, with 11 bases between. The CDR3 DNA reads TGTGCCAGCTCACCAGGTCAGGTCGGTGGCTACACCTTC. Translating it yields CASSPGQVGGYTF.

The chain recombines TRBV2 with TRBJ2-3; D may be TRBD2 (6 bases). V lost 4 bases and J 4 bases, leaving 12 bases between the germline ends. Germline CDR1 reads SNHLY; CDR2 reads FYNNEI. The CDR3 extends over 14 amino acids. Written as DNA, the CDR3 is TGTGCCAGCAGTGCGGGGGTTGCGGCAGATACGCAGTATTTT. The encoded protein is CASSAGVAADTQYF.

CDR3 loop: CASSLVGPFQEEQYF. The CDR3 region has the DNA TGTGCCAGCAGCTTGGTGGGCCCATTCCAGGAAGAGCAGTACTTC. This rearrangement joins TRBV5-6 to TRBJ2-7; D uncertain. Germline V gene lookup returns CDR1 SGHDT and CDR2 YYEEEE. The V end lost 0 bases, the J end lost 7 bases, and 17 bases lay between the germline ends. The CDR3 totals 15 residues.

The chain recombines TRBV18 with TRBJ1-1; D is unclear. Trimming shortened V by 1 base and J by 3 bases, and 6 bases separated the two germline ends. The CDR3 loop spans 13 amino acids. Germline V gene lookup returns CDR1 KGHSH and CDR2 LQKENI. The CDR3 region has the DNA TGTGCCAGCTCACCACTACGGGACACTGAAGCTTTCTTT. Translated, it gives CASSPLRDTEAFF.

The chain links TRBV15 to TRBJ2-7, with 7 bases that match TRBD1. Looked up from germline, CDR1 is LNHNV and CDR2 is YYDKDF (reference sequence). The CDR3 is made up of 15 amino acids. V gave up 0 bases and J gave up 2 bases; unmatched junction bases: 4. The CDR3 nucleotides are TGTGCCACCAGCAGAGATTCAGGGGGTACCTACGAGCAGTACTTC. Protein product: CATSRDSGGTYEQYF.

The V gene is TRBV29-1, the J gene TRBJ2-7, with 9 bases aligning to TRBD1. Trimming cost V 1 base and J 5 bases; bases outside gene matches: 6. The germline V gene encodes CDR1 SQVTM and CDR2 ANQGSEA. The CDR3 totals 14 residues. The CDR3 is CSVEGGTGSHEQYF. The CDR3 DNA follows: TGCAGCGTTGAAGGGGGGACAGGGAGCCACGAGCAGTACTTC.

The chain employs TRBV10-3 and TRBJ1-1; 7 bases fit TRBD1. This CDR3 comprises 15 residues. The V and J ends lost 6 bases and 0 bases, in that order; junction bases with no gene match: 7. CDR1 and CDR2 (germline): ENHRY, SYGVKD. CDR3 DNA: TGTGCCATCAGCCTCAGGGGGATCATGAACACTGAAGCTTTCTTT. This translates into CAISLRGIMNTEAFF.

The V call is TRBV9, the J call TRBJ2-3; 8 bases fit TRBD2. With 7 bases clipped from V and 4 bases from J, the junction kept 8 bases outside the gene matches. Germline-derived CDR1 and CDR2 are SGDLS and YYNGEE. The CDR3 runs 14 residues. As DNA, the CDR3 is TGTGCCAGCGGGGGAAGCGGGAGTTCAGATACGCAGTATTTT. This codes for CASGGSGSSDTQYF.

The V gene is TRBV9, the J gene TRBJ1-2, with 9 bases fitting TRBD1. The junction had 9 bases not matched to a gene; V was cut back by 0 bases and J by 3 bases. Germline values: CDR1 SGDLS, CDR2 YYNGEE. The CDR3 contains 17 residues. DNA of the CDR3: TGTGCCAGCAGCGTAGGGAGGGGGACAGGGTCTGACTATGGCTACACCTTC. Amino acid sequence: CASSVGRGTGSDYGYTF.

This chain joins TRBV5-1 and TRBJ2-3; possibly TRBD2 for D (6 bases). This CDR3 is 16 amino acids long. Trimming removed 4 bases from V and 0 bases from J, with 15 bases in between. Germline assignment: CDR1 SGHRS and CDR2 YFSETQ. The CDR3 DNA reads TGCGCCAGCAGCCCTCGAGCGGGTACGAGCACAGATACGCAGTATTTT. This sequence encodes CASSPRAGTSTDTQYF.

This clone turned up a few times. The V call is TRBV2, the J call TRBJ1-2; 9 nucleotides line up with TRBD1. The CDR3 runs to 13 residues. The V gene's germline CDR1 is SNHLY and CDR2 FYNNEI. V lost 8 bases and J lost 3; bases outside the gene matches: 4. The CDR3 spells CASPRDRDYGYTF. The CDR3 DNA sequence: TGTGCCAGCCCCCGGGACAGGGACTATGGCTACACCTTC.

The V call is TRBV7-9, the J call TRBJ2-7; D perhaps matches TRBD1 (6 bases). Looked up from germline, CDR1 is SEHNR and CDR2 is FQNEAQ (reference sequence). This CDR3 has 14 amino acids. V was pared by 4 bases and J by 5 bases, with 15 bases between. CDR3 bases: TGTGCCAGCAGCTCTCAGGGGACATCCAACGAGCAGTACTTC. This gives the protein CASSSQGTSNEQYF. The full variable domain, rest sourced from reference TRBV7-9 and TRBJ2-7, is DTGVSQNPRHKITKRGQNVTFRCDPISEHNRLYWYRQTLGQGPEFLTYFQNEAQLEKSRLLSDRFSAERPKGSFSTLEIQRTEQGDSAMYLCASSSQGTSNEQYFGPGTRLTVT.